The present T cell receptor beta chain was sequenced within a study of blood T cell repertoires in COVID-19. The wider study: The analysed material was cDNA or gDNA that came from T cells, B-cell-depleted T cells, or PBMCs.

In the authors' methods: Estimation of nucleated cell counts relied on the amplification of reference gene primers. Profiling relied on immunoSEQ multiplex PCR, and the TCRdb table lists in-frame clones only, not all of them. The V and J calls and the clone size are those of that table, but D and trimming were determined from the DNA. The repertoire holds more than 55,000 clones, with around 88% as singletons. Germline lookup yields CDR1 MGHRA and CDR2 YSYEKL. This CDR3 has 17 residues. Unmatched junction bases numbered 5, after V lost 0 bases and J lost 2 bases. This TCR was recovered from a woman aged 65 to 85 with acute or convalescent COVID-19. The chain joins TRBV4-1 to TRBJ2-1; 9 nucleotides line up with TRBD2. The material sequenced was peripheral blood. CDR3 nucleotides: TGCGCCAGCAGCCAAGATTGGGGGACTAGCACCTACAATGAGCAGTTCTTC. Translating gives CASSQDWGTSTYNEQFF.